The clone carrying this TCR beta chain was seen a handful of times. The entry originates in a study of blood T cells in healthy people across ages. CDR1 MNHNY and CDR2 SVGAGI come from the germline V gene (reference sequence). The CDR3 length is 15 residues. Trimming removed 5 bases from V and 5 bases from J, with 18 bases in between. Primers used in a second PCR of roughly 7 to 12 cycles were a sample-barcoded 5' primer and a J-beta primer mix. A single record per CDR3 protein comes from TCRdb applying MiXCR to the 5' RACE reads. The sample includes over a million distinct CDR3 sequences, less than 25% of them seen just once. Collection of around 9.3 milliliters of peripheral blood was performed for each donor. Another study also made use of these data, one on T cells of mothers and their children. From that paper: Healthy Caucasian mothers, three in number, and their six children were the donors. Persistent microchimeric T cell clones were not found at ~100 per million sensitivity.

The sequence was obtained from a girl aged 2-10 years in good health. V is TRBV6-6 and J is TRBJ2-5; D possibly corresponds to TRBD2 (7 bases). Sequenced material: blood. CDR3 sequence (DNA): TGTGCCAGCAGTCAAGACCGCGGGGGCCGGGAGACCCAGTACTTC. Translated, it gives CASSQDRGGRETQYF.